The 6 T cell receptor beta chains below all came from one sample that was sequenced in a study of T cell responses to AZD1222 COVID-19 vaccine. The protocol was immunoSEQ multiplex PCR, while the TCRdb copy is restricted to in-frame clones and leaves out a portion. The data contain some 120,000 clones, 90% to 95% of them singletons. The specimen was peripheral blood, collected on day 0 of AZD1222 vaccination. Receptors were obtained from an adult in good health.

This rearrangement joins TRBV7-9 to TRBJ2-2, with D hard to call. V lost 5 bases and J 8 bases, leaving 9 bases between the germline ends. The CDR3 covers 12 residues. Germline CDR1 SEHNR, CDR2 FQNEAQ (reference sequence). The CDR3 protein is CASSPVGGELFF. As DNA, the CDR3 is TGTGCCAGCAGCCCCGTGGGGGGGGAGCTGTTTTTT.

The CDR3: CASSDAPWGDSAGELFF. The CDR3, as DNA: TGTGCCAGCAGTGATGCCCCTTGGGGGGACTCAGCCGGGGAGCTGTTTTTT. The V call is TRBV2, the J call TRBJ2-2; weak D call: TRBD2 (6 bases). This CDR3 is 17 amino acids long. Per the germline V gene, CDR1 is SNHLY and CDR2 is FYNNEI. Trimming stripped 3 bases from V and 6 bases from J, with 20 bases between.

The chain has TRBV3-1 (or the pseudogene TRBV3-2) and TRBJ2-3, with 9 bases matching TRBD2. The V and J ends lost 5 bases and 2 bases, in that order; junction bases with no gene match: 11. The germline V gene encodes CDR1 LGHDT and CDR2 YNNKEL (reference sequence). The CDR3 extends over 17 amino acids. The CDR3 region is CASSSSGTSRFTDTQYF. DNA for the CDR3: TGTGCCAGCAGCTCATCCGGGACTAGCAGATTCACAGATACGCAGTATTTT.

The rearrangement joins TRBV10-2 to TRBJ1-2, with TRBD1 as a possible D gene (5 bases). CDR3 size: 14 residues. CDR1 and CDR2 from the germline V gene are WSHSY and SAAADI. The germline V and J ends were trimmed by 7 bases and 7 bases, with 19 bases remaining between them. For the CDR3, the DNA is TGCGCCAGCAACAACAGGAGGTATAGTGGTGGCTACACCTTC. Its protein is CASNNRRYSGGYTF.

The rearrangement uses TRBV2 and TRBJ2-5; 10 bases fit TRBD1. In germline, CDR1 is SNHLY, CDR2 FYNNEI. This CDR3 comprises 14 residues. The ends lost 1 base at V and 8 bases at J; junction bases unmatched: 4. In nucleotides, the CDR3 is TGTGCCAGCAGTGAAGGACAGGGGGCGCCAACCCAGTACTTC. Its protein is CASSEGQGAPTQYF.

The V gene is TRBV2, the J gene TRBJ1-2, with D possibly TRBD1 on 6 matching bases. V dropped 3 bases and J dropped 4 bases, with 15 bases sitting between them. Germline V lookup: CDR1 SNHLY, CDR2 FYNNEI. CDR3 size: 15 residues. CDR3 amino acids: CASSEGADAVYGYTF. CDR3 in DNA: TGTGCCAGCAGTGAGGGGGCGGACGCCGTCTATGGCTACACCTTC.